A few counts support the clone carrying this T cell receptor beta chain. Its antigen is still unknown. Sequencing used cDNA as its template, made by extracting RNA and reverse transcribing it. The repertoire was sequenced with immunoSEQ multiplex PCR; TCRdb's copy has only in-frame clones and lacks some. The sample carries about 82,000 clones, about 51% recorded once. The sample belongs to a study of CD8+ T cells in alopecia areata. General study findings and limits: Alopecia totalis/universalis scalp especially showed more expanded CD8+ clones than normal scalp.

CDR3 size: 15 residues. V was cut by 6 bases and J by 6 bases, with 19 bases left in between. CDR1 is KGHSH, CDR2 LQKENI, per germline. J is TRBJ2-3 and V is TRBV18; maybe TRBD2 (6 bases). Source material: NKG2D-high CD8+ T cells sorted from blood. This TCR derives from a human donor with alopecia areata. The CDR3 nucleotides are TGTGCCAGCTCCGACGGCCGGGAGAGAGGGGATACGCAGTATTTT. Its translation: CASSDGRERGDTQYF.